This T cell receptor beta chain appears in the sequencing data of a study of graft-versus-host responses after intestinal transplantation. Sequenced by immunoSEQ multiplex PCR; TCRdb stores in-frame clones only, minus some. The sample has some 18,000 clones, 38% seen once. This CDR3 is built from 14 residues. The germline V gene has CDR1 LNHDA and CDR2 SQIVND (reference sequence). Between the trimmed V and J ends, which lost 8 bases and 0 bases, there was a span of 11 bases. This clone has a handful of counts. The sample consisted of alloreactive CD4+ T cells from a mixed lymphocyte reaction culture, taken before intestinal transplant. Noted subset: CFSE-low proliferating T cells sorted from roughly 6-day pre-transplant mixed lymphocyte reaction (GvH or HvG direction). The rearrangement links TRBV19 to TRBJ1-5; D might be TRBD1 (5 bases). The TCR sequence derives from a human patient who received an intestinal transplant. The CDR3 here is CASGGRTSNQPQHF. The CDR3 DNA follows: TGTGCCAGTGGGGGAAGGACTAGCAATCAGCCCCAGCATTTT. Drawing the rest from reference TRBV19 and TRBJ1-5, the complete variable domain is DGGITQSPKYLFRKEGQNVTLSCEQNLNHDAMYWYRQDPGQGLRLIYYSQIVNDFQKGDIAEGYSVSREKKESFPLTVTSAQKNPTAFYLCASGGRTSNQPQHFGDGTRLSIL.